The 3 T cell receptor beta chains in this list originate from one sample, sequenced in a study of lymphopenia after photon versus proton radiotherapy. Clones were sequenced by immunoSEQ multiplex PCR, and TCRdb holds only the in-frame ones, with some missing. The repertoire holds over 35,000 clones, with 85% to 90% as singletons. The sequencing used peripheral blood, collected from a patient treated with proton-based radiotherapy. The receptors were gathered from a woman between 65 and 79 years old with pancreatic cancer. Some clones in this sample may be carry-over from other donors' samples.

The genes are TRBV4-2 and TRBJ2-1; 7 positions agree with TRBD2. The germline V gene has CDR1 LGHNA and CDR2 YNFKEQ. The V segment lost 0 bases and the J segment 3 bases; nucleotides outside the gene matches: 5. The CDR3 is made up of 16 amino acids. This CDR3 reads CASSQDWGRDYNEQFF. DNA for the CDR3: TGTGCCAGCAGCCAAGATTGGGGGAGGGACTACAATGAGCAGTTCTTC.

DNA of the CDR3: TGTGCCAGTAGTATCGGGATATCCTACGAGCAGTACTTC. It yields the protein CASSIGISYEQYF. The chain has TRBV19 and TRBJ2-7; tentatively, D is TRBD2 (5 bases). The CDR3 is made up of 13 amino acids. Trimming removed 3 bases at V and 1 base at J, with 7 bases between. CDR1 is LNHDA, CDR2 SQIVND, per germline (reference sequence).

V and J are TRBV6-1 and TRBJ2-7; TRBD2 matches 7 bases. CDR3 length: 14 residues. From germline, CDR1 is MNHNS and CDR2 SASEGT. The V and J ends lost 4 bases and 7 bases, in that order; junction bases with no gene match: 10. The CDR3 reads CASSVGQGAGEQYF. CDR3 DNA sequence: TGTGCCAGCAGTGTAGGGCAGGGAGCGGGAGAGCAGTACTTC.